Each of the 29 T cell receptor beta chains below was sequenced from the same sample in a study of OX40 agonist ivuxolimab in advanced cancers. The data were produced by immunoSEQ multiplex PCR, yet TCRdb's version contains in-frame clones alone and is incomplete. Counted here are tens of thousands of clones, around 93% occurring once; the ten biggest clones make up less than 5%. Here the sequenced sample was CD4+ or CD8+ T cells sorted from blood, taken in a trial of the OX40 agonist ivuxolimab. The receptors derive from an adult with an advanced solid tumor such as melanoma, head and neck, liver or kidney cancer.

The V and J genes are TRBV30 and TRBJ2-7, with 12 bases fitting TRBD2. CDR3 length: 12 amino acids. V dropped 8 bases and J dropped 3; count of bases not matched to a gene: 2. Germline V lookup: CDR1 GTSNPN, CDR2 SVGIG (reference sequence). Here the CDR3 reads CARGLAGYEQYF. CDR3 sequence (DNA): TGTGCCAGGGGACTAGCGGGCTACGAGCAGTACTTC.

The chain employs TRBV19 and TRBJ1-6; 7 bases match TRBD1. The CDR3 has 16 residues. With 2 bases clipped from V and 6 bases from J, the junction kept 7 bases outside the gene matches. Per germline, CDR1 LNHDA and CDR2 SQIVND (reference sequence). The CDR3 coding sequence is TGTGCCAGTAGTATAATTTTCGACAGGGCTAATTCACCCCTCCACTTT. Protein: CASSIIFDRANSPLHF.

The chain employs TRBV9 and TRBJ2-5, with 7 bases matching TRBD2. The CDR3 sequence is 17 residues long. Trimming took 0 bases from V and 4 from J; bases not matched to a gene: 12. CDR1 and CDR2 from the germline V gene are SGDLS and YYNGEE. The CDR3 region has the DNA TGTGCCAGCAGCGTAGCAGCCCGGGAGGAATTGAGAGAGACCCAGTACTTC. It codes for CASSVAAREELRETQYF.

CDR3 residues: CASSQGTGTYNSPLHF. In DNA, the CDR3 is TGTGCCAGCAGCCAAGGGACAGGGACTTATAATTCACCCCTCCACTTT. The chain joins TRBV4-2 to TRBJ1-6; 8 nucleotides line up with TRBD1. Germline trimming cut 1 base from V and 4 bases from J; bases unmatched to any gene: 3. CDR3 length: 16 amino acids. Germline V lookup: CDR1 LGHNA, CDR2 YNFKEQ.

The rearrangement uses TRBV4-3 and TRBJ2-7, with D unclear. The CDR3 sequence is 13 residues long. The ends were cut back, 1 base at V and 3 bases at J, with 7 bases in the middle. Per germline, CDR1 LGHNA and CDR2 YSLEER. The CDR3 DNA is TGCGCCAGCAGCCAAGGACACGACTACGAGCAGTACTTC. Translating it yields CASSQGHDYEQYF.

The chain combines TRBV7-9 with TRBJ2-3; no reliable D call. The CDR3 sequence is 16 residues long. Germline lookup yields CDR1 SEHNR and CDR2 FQNEAQ (reference sequence). The V and J ends lost 1 base and 3 bases respectively, with 14 bases between them. The CDR3 spells CASSLGLLESTDTQYF. The DNA of the CDR3 is TGTGCCAGCAGCTTAGGGTTGCTGGAGTCAACAGATACGCAGTATTTT.

The rearrangement uses TRBV29-1 and TRBJ2-1, with 8 bases identical to TRBD2. Germline assignment: CDR1 SQVTM and CDR2 ANQGSEA. J gave up 7 bases and V 5 bases, and 13 bases lay outside the gene matches. The CDR3 is made up of 15 amino acids. CDR3 protein: CSVQLGRAGVNEQFF. CDR3 sequence (DNA): TGCAGCGTTCAGTTAGGGCGAGCGGGGGTTAATGAGCAGTTCTTC.

The V call is TRBV21-1, the J call TRBJ2-1. TRBV21-1 is a known pseudogene. This CDR3 has 10 residues. This CDR3 reads CASSRNEQFF. As DNA, the CDR3 is TGTGCCAGCAGCAGGAATGAGCAGTTCTTC.

This clone has only a few counts. The genes are TRBV25-1 and TRBJ1-1; perhaps TRBD1 as D (5 bases). Germline CDR1 reads MGHDK; CDR2 reads SYGVNS. The germline V and J ends were trimmed by 4 bases and 4 bases, with 10 bases remaining between them. The CDR3 has 13 amino acids. The CDR3 reads CASSGQGSTEAFF. CDR3 in DNA: TGTGCCAGCAGTGGCCAGGGTTCCACTGAAGCTTTCTTT.

V is TRBV7-2 and J is TRBJ1-1; D is unclear. The germline CDR1 and CDR2 sequences are SGHTA and FQGNSA. V gave up 1 base and J gave up 1 base, with 10 bases separating them. The CDR3 spans 15 residues. The DNA for the CDR3 is TGTGCCAGCAGCTTAGGTAGAGGGCGGAACACTGAAGCTTTCTTT. Its protein product is CASSLGRGRNTEAFF.

This rearrangement joins TRBV5-1 to TRBJ2-7; possibly TRBD1 for D (6 bases). The length of the CDR3 is 16 residues. The germline V and J ends were trimmed by 2 bases and 5 bases, with 20 bases remaining between them. Per the germline V gene, CDR1 is SGHRS and CDR2 is YFSETQ. The CDR3 here is CASSLNSGQPVNEQYF. CDR3 nucleotides: TGCGCCAGCAGCTTAAATTCGGGACAACCCGTCAACGAGCAGTACTTC.

The chain uses TRBV19 and TRBJ1-1; no definite D call. CDR3 length equals 13 residues. Germline CDR1 is LNHDA and CDR2 is SQIVND (reference sequence). V lost 3 bases and J 2 bases, leaving 7 bases between the germline ends. DNA of the CDR3: TGTGCCAGTAGTATCGCGGTTAACACTGAAGCTTTCTTT. Translated, it gives CASSIAVNTEAFF.

This clone was detected once. The rearrangement joins TRBV10-3 to TRBJ1-4; tentatively, D is TRBD1 (5 bases). The V and J ends lost 2 bases and 5 bases respectively, with 15 bases between them. CDR1 is ENHRY and CDR2 is SYGVKD in the germline V gene. There are 16 residues in the CDR3. The CDR3 DNA reads as TGTGCCATCAGTGAGATCCCATCGGGGCAGAATGAAAAACTGTTTTTT. This codes for CAISEIPSGQNEKLFF.

The V call is TRBV4-2, the J call TRBJ1-3; weak D call: TRBD1 (6 bases). Germline CDR1 reads LGHNA; CDR2 reads YNFKEQ. This CDR3 comprises 14 residues. The V end was cut by 2 bases, the J end by 2 bases, with 7 bases between. The CDR3 protein is CASSQRGAGNTIYF. In DNA form, the CDR3 reads TGTGCCAGCAGCCAAAGGGGGGCTGGAAACACCATATATTTT.

This clone has a handful of counts. V usage is TRBV4-2 and J usage is TRBJ2-7; tentatively, D is TRBD2 (6 bases). The CDR3 totals 17 residues. Germline assignment: CDR1 LGHNA and CDR2 YNFKEQ. Trimming left V 4 bases short and J 4 bases short, with 23 bases between. The CDR3 spells CASSLEGSETPSYEQYF. CDR3 bases: TGTGCCAGCAGCCTGGAGGGATCTGAGACCCCCTCATACGAGCAGTACTTC.

The rearrangement links TRBV29-1 to TRBJ2-7; 7 bases match TRBD1. The CDR3 runs 13 residues. Trimming cost V 5 bases and J 3 bases; bases outside gene matches: 7. Germline V gene data show CDR1 as SQVTM and CDR2 as ANQGSEA. This chain's CDR3 is CSVLTGLFYEQYF. In DNA, the CDR3 is TGCAGCGTTTTGACAGGGCTCTTCTACGAGCAGTACTTC.

The chain has TRBV7-9 and TRBJ2-3; TRBD2 matches 10 bases. Looked up from germline, CDR1 is SEHNR and CDR2 is FQNEAQ (reference sequence). The J segment lost 4 bases and the V segment lost 3 bases, leaving 4 bases of the junction unmatched. This CDR3 contains 15 residues. CDR3 loop: CASSFEAGGPDTQYF. CDR3 nucleotides: TGTGCCAGCAGCTTTGAAGCGGGGGGGCCAGATACGCAGTATTTT.

The genes are TRBV7-9 and TRBJ2-2; D is possibly TRBD2 (6 bases). The length of the CDR3 is 16 residues. Trimming removed 4 bases from V and 3 bases from J, with 15 bases in between. CDR1 and CDR2 (germline): SEHNR, FQNEAQ (reference sequence). CDR3 in amino acids: CASSSSLAGYTGELFF. CDR3 sequence (DNA): TGTGCCAGCAGCTCATCCCTGGCGGGGTACACCGGGGAGCTGTTTTTT.

The V and J genes are TRBV10-3 and TRBJ2-7; tentative D call: TRBD1 (6 bases). CDR3 size: 11 residues. Germline lookup yields CDR1 ENHRY and CDR2 SYGVKD. Between the trimmed V and J ends, which lost 7 bases and 13 bases, there was a span of 17 bases. CDR3 DNA: TGTGCCATCACCGCGACAGGCGCAACCTACTTC. Its translation: CAITATGATYF.

This rearrangement joins TRBV2 to TRBJ1-1; the D gene is possibly TRBD1 (5 bases). Germline CDR1 reads SNHLY; CDR2 reads FYNNEI. The germline V and J ends were trimmed by 2 bases and 4 bases, with 14 bases remaining between them. The CDR3 consists of 15 residues. The CDR3 reads CASSESPGLGTEAFF. Written as DNA, the CDR3 is TGTGCCAGCAGTGAATCCCCAGGGCTTGGCACTGAAGCTTTCTTT.

This rearrangement joins TRBV2 to TRBJ1-2; 7 bases align to TRBD1. CDR3 size: 13 residues. V shed 8 bases and J 8 bases; nucleotides not matched to a gene: 11. Germline V CDR1 and CDR2: SNHLY, FYNNEI. CDR3 DNA sequence: TGTGCCAGCGAAGAGGAGGGGGCGCGCGGCTACACCTTC. Its protein product is CASEEEGARGYTF.

The V gene is TRBV28, the J gene TRBJ2-7; no firm D call. Deletions cut 6 bases from V and 1 base from J, with 25 bases between. The V gene's germline CDR1 is MDHEN and CDR2 SYDVKM. This CDR3 spans 18 amino acids. CDR3 sequence reads: CASSPPPRLYRPSYEQYF. In DNA form, the CDR3 reads TGTGCCAGCAGCCCCCCCCCGCGGTTATACCGCCCTTCCTACGAGCAGTACTTC.

The DNA for the CDR3 is TGCGCCAGCAGCTTGGCCGGACTAGGGGCTGGGGAGACCCAGTACTTC. Protein: CASSLAGLGAGETQYF. The chain has TRBV5-1 and TRBJ2-5; 7 bases line up with TRBD2. The germline V gene encodes CDR1 SGHRS and CDR2 YFSETQ. The CDR3 has 16 residues. V lost 0 bases, J lost 5 bases, and 10 bases stayed unmatched. Based on the CDR3 plus reference TRBV5-1 and TRBJ2-5, the full variable domain is KAGVTQTPRYLIKTRGQQVTLSCSPISGHRSVSWYQQTPGQGLQFLFEYFSETQRNKGNFPGRFSGRQFSNSRSEMNVSTLELGDSALYLCASSLAGLGAGETQYFGPGTRLLVL.

CDR3 coding DNA: TGCAGCGTTGAAGGTCGGATCAGAGAGGATACGCAGTATTTT. Its protein is CSVEGRIREDTQYF. The chain links TRBV29-1 to TRBJ2-3; D ambiguous. The CDR3 consists of 14 residues. The V end lost 1 base, the J end lost 6 bases, and 14 bases lay between the germline ends. From germline, CDR1 is SQVTM and CDR2 ANQGSEA.

About this clone: No DNA is shown, since the ends of the CDR3 on it are uncertain; the CDR3 is the one TCRdb lists. The rearrangement joins TRBV27 to TRBJ2-1. Germline loops: CDR1 MNHEY, CDR2 SMNVEV (reference sequence). The CDR3 length is 15 residues, termini included. Here the CDR3 reads CASSLVMGGGDEQFF.

The genes are TRBV6-5 and TRBJ2-2; 9 nucleotides agree with TRBD2. V gave up 10 bases and J gave up 0 bases; unmatched junction bases: 3. The CDR3 contains 14 residues. Germline V gene lookup returns CDR1 MNHEY and CDR2 SVGAGI. CDR3 protein: CATRTSANTGELFF. The CDR3 DNA sequence: TGTGCCACCCGGACTAGCGCGAACACCGGGGAGCTGTTTTTT.

The rearrangement joins TRBV6-1 to TRBJ1-5, with D unresolved. V dropped 1 base and J dropped 5 bases, with 9 bases sitting between them. The CDR3 covers 14 residues. Germline V CDR1 and CDR2: MNHNS, SASEGT. CDR3 amino acids: CASSEVGRDQPQHF. In DNA form, the CDR3 reads TGTGCCAGCAGTGAAGTTGGTCGTGATCAGCCCCAGCATTTT.

V usage is TRBV6-1 and J usage is TRBJ2-3; D is uncertain. The CDR3 runs to 15 residues. The V gene's germline CDR1 is MNHNS and CDR2 SASEGT. V was trimmed by 1 base and J by 6 bases, leaving 14 bases between them. The CDR3 DNA follows: TGTGCCAGCAGTGAAGAACATAAAGGGTGGGATACGCAGTATTTT. It specifies CASSEEHKGWDTQYF.

The V call is TRBV5-4, the J call TRBJ2-1; D is undetermined. Germline V CDR1 and CDR2: SGHNT, YYREEE (reference sequence). This CDR3 region has 11 residues. The V and J ends lost 4 bases and 10 bases respectively, with 9 bases between them. The CDR3 sequence is CASSRPREQFF. The CDR3, as DNA: TGTGCCAGCAGCCGGCCGAGGGAGCAGTTCTTC.